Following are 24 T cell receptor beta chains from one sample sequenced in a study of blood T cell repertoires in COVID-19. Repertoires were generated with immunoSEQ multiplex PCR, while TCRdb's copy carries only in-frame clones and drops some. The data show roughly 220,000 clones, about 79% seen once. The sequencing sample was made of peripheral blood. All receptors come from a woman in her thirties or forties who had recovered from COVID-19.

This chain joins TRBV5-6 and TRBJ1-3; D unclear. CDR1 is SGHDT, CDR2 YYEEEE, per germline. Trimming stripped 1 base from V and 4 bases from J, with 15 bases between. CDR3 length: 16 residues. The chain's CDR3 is CASSLRGTTHGNTIYF. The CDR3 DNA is TGTGCCAGCAGCTTGCGGGGTACCACACACGGAAACACCATATATTTT.

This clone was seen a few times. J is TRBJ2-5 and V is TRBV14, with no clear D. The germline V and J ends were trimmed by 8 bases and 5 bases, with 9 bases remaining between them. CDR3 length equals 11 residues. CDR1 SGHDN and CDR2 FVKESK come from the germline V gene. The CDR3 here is CASGKYETQYF. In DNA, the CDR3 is TGTGCCAGCGGCAAGTACGAGACCCAGTACTTC.

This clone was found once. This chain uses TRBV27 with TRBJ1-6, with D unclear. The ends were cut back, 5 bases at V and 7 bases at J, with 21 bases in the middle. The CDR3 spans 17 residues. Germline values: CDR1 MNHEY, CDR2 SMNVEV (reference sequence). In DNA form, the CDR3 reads TGTGCCAGCAGTCTTCGGAGTACTCCCTTCACGAATTCACCCCTCCACTTT. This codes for CASSLRSTPFTNSPLHF.

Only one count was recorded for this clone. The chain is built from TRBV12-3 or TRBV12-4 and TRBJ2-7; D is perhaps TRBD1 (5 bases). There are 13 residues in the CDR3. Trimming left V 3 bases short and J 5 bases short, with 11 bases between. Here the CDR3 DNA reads TGTGCCAGCAGTTTGGGGCAGCTAAACGAGCAGTACTTC. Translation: CASSLGQLNEQYF.

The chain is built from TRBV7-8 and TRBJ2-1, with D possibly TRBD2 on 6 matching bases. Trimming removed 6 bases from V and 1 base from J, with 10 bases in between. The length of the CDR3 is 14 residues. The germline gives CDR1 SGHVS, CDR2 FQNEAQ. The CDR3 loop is CASSLGLSYNEQFF. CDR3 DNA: TGTGCCAGCAGTCTGGGACTTTCCTACAATGAGCAGTTCTTC.

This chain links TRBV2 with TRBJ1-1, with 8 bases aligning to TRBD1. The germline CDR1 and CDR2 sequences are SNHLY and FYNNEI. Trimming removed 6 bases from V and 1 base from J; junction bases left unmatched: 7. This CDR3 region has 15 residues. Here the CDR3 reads CASRVGQAENTEAFF. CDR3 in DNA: TGTGCCAGCAGGGTGGGACAGGCGGAGAACACTGAAGCTTTCTTT.

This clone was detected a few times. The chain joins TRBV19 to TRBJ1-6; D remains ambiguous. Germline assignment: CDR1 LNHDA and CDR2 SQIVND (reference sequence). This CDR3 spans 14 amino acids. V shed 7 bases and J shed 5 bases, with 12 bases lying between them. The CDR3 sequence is CASTTDPNNSPLHF. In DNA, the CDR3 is TGTGCCAGTACTACTGATCCTAATAATTCACCCCTCCACTTT.

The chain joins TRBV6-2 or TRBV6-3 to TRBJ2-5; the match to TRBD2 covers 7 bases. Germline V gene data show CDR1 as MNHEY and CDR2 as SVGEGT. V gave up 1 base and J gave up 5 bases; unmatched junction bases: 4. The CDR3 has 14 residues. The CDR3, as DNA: TGTGCCAGCAGTTACTTGGCGGGGGTGGAGACCCAGTACTTC. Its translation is CASSYLAGVETQYF.

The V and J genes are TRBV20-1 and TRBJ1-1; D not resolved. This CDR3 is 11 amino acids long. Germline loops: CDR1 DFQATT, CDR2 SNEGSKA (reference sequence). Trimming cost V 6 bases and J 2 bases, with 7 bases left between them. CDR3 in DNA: TGCAGTGCCGGGGTAAACACTGAAGCTTTCTTT. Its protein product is CSAGVNTEAFF.

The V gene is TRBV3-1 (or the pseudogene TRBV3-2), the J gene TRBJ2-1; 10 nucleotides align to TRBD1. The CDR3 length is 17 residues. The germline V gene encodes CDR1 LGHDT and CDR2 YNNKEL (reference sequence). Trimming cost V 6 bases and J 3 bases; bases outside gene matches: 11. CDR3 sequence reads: CASRPYRGTGVYNEQFF. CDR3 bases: TGTGCCAGCAGGCCCTATCGGGGGACAGGGGTCTACAATGAGCAGTTCTTC.

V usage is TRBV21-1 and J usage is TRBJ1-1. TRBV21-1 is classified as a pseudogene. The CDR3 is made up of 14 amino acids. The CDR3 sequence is CASSSDRGGTEAFF. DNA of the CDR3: TGTGCCAGCAGCAGCGACCGGGGGGGCACTGAAGCTTTCTTT.

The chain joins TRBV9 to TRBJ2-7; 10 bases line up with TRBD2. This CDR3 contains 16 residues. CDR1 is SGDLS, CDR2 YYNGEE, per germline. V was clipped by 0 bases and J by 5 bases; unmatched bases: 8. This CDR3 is CASSVGLSGGANEQYF. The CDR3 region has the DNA TGTGCCAGCAGCGTAGGATTGAGCGGGGGGGCAAACGAGCAGTACTTC. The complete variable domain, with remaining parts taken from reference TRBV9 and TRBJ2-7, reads DSGVTQTPKHLITATGQRVTLRCSPRSGDLSVYWYQQSLDQGLQFLIQYYNGEERAKGNILERFSAQQFPDLHSELNLSSLELGDSALYFCASSVGLSGGANEQYFGPGTRLTVT.

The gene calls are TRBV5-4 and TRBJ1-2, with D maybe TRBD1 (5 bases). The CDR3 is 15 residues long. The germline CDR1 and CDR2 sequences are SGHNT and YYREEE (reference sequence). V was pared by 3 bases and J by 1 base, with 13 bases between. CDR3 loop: CASSWGTVFNYGYTF. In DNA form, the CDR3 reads TGTGCCAGCAGCTGGGGGACTGTCTTTAACTATGGCTACACCTTC.

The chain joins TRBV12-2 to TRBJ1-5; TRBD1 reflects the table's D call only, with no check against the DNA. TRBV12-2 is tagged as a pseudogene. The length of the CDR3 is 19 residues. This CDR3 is CASRQPVCPGQSCSGPQHF. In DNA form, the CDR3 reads TGTGCAAGTCGACAACCAGTATGTCCGGGACAGAGTTGTTCAGGACCCCAGCATTTT.

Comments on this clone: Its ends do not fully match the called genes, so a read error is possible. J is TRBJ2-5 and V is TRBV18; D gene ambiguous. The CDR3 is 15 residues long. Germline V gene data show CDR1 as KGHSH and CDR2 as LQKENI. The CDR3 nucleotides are TGTGCCAGCTCACCACCTAACCCGGGTCAAGGGACCCAGTACTTC. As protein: CASSPPNPGQGTQYF. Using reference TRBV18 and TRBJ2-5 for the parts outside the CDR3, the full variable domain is NAGVMQNPRHLVRRRGQEARLRCSPMKGHSHVYWYRQLPEEGLKFMVYLQKENIIDESGMPKERFSAEFPKEGPSILRIQQVVRGDSAAYFCASSPPNPGQGTQYFGPGTRLLVL.

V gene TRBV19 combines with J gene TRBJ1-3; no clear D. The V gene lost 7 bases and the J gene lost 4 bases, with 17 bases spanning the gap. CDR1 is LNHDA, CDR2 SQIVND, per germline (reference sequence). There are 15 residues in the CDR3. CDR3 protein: CASTTNPGSGNTIYF. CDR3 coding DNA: TGTGCCAGTACCACAAATCCGGGTTCAGGAAACACCATATATTTT. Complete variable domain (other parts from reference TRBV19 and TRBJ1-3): DGGITQSPKYLFRKEGQNVTLSCEQNLNHDAMYWYRQDPGQGLRLIYYSQIVNDFQKGDIAEGYSVSREKKESFPLTVTSAQKNPTAFYLCASTTNPGSGNTIYFGEGSWLTVV.

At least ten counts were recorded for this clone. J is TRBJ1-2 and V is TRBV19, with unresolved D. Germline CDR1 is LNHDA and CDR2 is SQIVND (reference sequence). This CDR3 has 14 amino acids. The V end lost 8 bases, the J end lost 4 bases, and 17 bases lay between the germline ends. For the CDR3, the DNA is TGTGCCAGTCGGTCGATCAATGCCCCCTATGGCTACACCTTC. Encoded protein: CASRSINAPYGYTF.

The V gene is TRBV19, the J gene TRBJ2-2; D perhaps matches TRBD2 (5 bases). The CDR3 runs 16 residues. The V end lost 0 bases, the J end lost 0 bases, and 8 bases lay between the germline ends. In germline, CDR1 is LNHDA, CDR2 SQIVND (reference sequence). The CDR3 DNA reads TGTGCCAGTAGTATAGATTGGACTCCGAACACCGGGGAGCTGTTTTTT. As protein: CASSIDWTPNTGELFF.

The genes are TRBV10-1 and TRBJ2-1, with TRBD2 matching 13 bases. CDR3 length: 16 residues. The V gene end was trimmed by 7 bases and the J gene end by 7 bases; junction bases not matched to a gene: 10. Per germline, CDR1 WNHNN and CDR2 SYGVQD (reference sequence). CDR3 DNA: TGCGCCAGCATGACCACCGGGACTAGCGGGGAGAATGAGCAGTTCTTC. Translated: CASMTTGTSGENEQFF.

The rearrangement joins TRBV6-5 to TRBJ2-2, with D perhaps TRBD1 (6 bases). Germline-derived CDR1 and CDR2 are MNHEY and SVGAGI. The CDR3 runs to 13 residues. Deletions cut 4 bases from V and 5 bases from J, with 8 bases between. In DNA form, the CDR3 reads TGTGCCAGCAGTTCGGGACAAACCGGGGAGCTGTTTTTT. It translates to CASSSGQTGELFF.

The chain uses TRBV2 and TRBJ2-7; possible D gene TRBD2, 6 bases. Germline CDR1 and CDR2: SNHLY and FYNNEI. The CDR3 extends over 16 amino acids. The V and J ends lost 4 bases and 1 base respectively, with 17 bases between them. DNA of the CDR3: TGTGCCAGCAGTGGCGGGGTCGGTTCAGGGTCCTACGAGCAGTACTTC. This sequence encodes CASSGGVGSGSYEQYF.

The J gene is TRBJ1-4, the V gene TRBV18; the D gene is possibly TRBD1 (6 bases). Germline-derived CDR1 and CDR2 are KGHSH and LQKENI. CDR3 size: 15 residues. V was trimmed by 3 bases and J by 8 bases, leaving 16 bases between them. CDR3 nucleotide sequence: TGTGCCAGCTCACCCAACAGGGTCGAAAGCGAAAAACTGTTTTTT. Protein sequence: CASSPNRVESEKLFF.

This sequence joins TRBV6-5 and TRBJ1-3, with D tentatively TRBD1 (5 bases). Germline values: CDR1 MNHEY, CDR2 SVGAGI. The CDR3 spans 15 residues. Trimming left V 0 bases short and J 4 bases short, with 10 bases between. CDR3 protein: CASSYSTRGGNTIYF. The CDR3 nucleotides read TGTGCCAGCAGTTACTCGACTAGGGGCGGAAACACCATATATTTT.

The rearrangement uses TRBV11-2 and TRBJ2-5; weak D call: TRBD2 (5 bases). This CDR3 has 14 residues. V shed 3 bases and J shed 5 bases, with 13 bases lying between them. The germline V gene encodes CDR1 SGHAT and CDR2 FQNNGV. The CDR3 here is CASSFLSSGETQYF. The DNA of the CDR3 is TGTGCCAGCAGCTTTCTATCGTCGGGGGAGACCCAGTACTTC.